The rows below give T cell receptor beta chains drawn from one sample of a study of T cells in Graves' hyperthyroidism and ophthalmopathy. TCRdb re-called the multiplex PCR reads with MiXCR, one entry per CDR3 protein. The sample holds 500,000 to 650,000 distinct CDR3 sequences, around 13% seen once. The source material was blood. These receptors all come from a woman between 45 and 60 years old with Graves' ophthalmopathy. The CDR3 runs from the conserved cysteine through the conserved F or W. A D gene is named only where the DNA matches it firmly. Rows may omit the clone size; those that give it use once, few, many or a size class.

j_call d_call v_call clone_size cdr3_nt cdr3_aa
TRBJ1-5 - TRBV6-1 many TGTGCCAGCACCCCTGTCCGGAATCAGCCCCAGCATTTT CASTPVRNQPQHF
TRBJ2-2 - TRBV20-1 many TGCAGTGCTAGAGATCGGGTCAACTCGAACACCGGGGAGCTGTTTTTT CSARDRVNSNTGELFF
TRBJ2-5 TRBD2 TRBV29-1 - TGCAGCTATATCGGTTTTGCTAGCGGGAGGGCCGTAGAGACCCAGTACTTC CSYIGFASGRAVETQYF
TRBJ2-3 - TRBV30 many TGTGCCTGGAGTGTTTTGGGGGCCCTCACAGATACGCAGTATTTT CAWSVLGALTDTQYF
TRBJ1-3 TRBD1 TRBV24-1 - TGTGCCAGCTATACCCGGGACAGGGGATACTCTGGAAACACCATATGTTTT CASYTRDRGYSGNTICF
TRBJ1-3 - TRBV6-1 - TGTGCCAGTAGGGGGGGGGGCAGGGCTGACGGAAACACCATATATTTT CASRGGGRADGNTIYF
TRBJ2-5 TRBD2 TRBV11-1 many TGTGCCAGCAACAATCTAGCGGGAGGAGGTCAAGAGACCCAGTACTTC CASNNLAGGGQETQYF
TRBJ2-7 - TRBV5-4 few TGTGCCAGCAGCTTGCCCTGTGGGGCTACCTACGAGCAGTACTTC CASSLPCGATYEQYF
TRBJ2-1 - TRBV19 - TGTGCCAGTAGTATAATGGCGGCTGGGGGGATCGAGCAGTTCTTC CASSIMAAGGIEQFF
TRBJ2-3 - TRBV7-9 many TGTGCCAGCAGCTTAAGGTCAGCAGGCCGAAAAACAGATACGCAGTATTTT CASSLRSAGRKTDTQYF
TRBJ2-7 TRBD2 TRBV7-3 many TGTGCCAGCAGCTTAAGGGGGGGGAACTACGAGCAGTACTTC CASSLRGGNYEQYF
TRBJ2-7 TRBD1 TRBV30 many TGTGCCTGGGACAGGGGGCACTCCTACGAGCAGTACTTC CAWDRGHSYEQYF
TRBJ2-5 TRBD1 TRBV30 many TGTGCCTGTAACCCCGACAGGGGGGAGACCCAGTACTTC CACNPDRGETQYF
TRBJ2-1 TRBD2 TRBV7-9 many TGTGCCAGCAGCTTACTAGCGGGGCGCATCAATGAGCAGTTCTTC CASSLLAGRINEQFF
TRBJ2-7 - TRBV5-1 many TGCGCCAGCAGCTTGAAACAGGGCTTATACGAGCAGTACTTC CASSLKQGLYEQYF
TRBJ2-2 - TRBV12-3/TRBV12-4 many TGTGCCAGCAGTTTCGCCGCGGCGGAGGGGGTCACCGGGGAGCTGTTTTTT CASSFAAAEGVTGELFF
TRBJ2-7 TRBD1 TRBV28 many TGTGCCAGCAGTTTCAGGGGACAGAACTACGAGCAGTACTTC CASSFRGQNYEQYF
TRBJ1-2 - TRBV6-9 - TGTGCCAGCAGTTCCGATTCCGTACGTGGCTACACCTTC CASSSDSVRGYTF
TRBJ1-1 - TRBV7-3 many TGTGCCAGCAGATCGCCTAGGAACACTGAAGCTTTCTTT CASRSPRNTEAFF
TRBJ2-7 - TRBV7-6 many TGTGCCAGCAGCCCCCTTGGGCGACTCCACTCCTACGAGCAGTACTTC CASSPLGRLHSYEQYF
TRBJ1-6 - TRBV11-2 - TGTGCCAGCAGCCCCGATAATTCACCCCTCCACTTT CASSPDNSPLHF
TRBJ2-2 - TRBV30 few TGTGCCTGGGGAAACACCGGGGAGCTGTTTTTT CAWGNTGELFF
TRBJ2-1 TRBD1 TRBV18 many TGTGCCAGCTCACTAGACAGGGGTCTTGGGAATGAGCAGTTCTTC CASSLDRGLGNEQFF
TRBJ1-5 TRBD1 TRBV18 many TGTGCCAGCTCACCCCTCGGACAGGGGAGTCAGCCCCAGCATTTT CASSPLGQGSQPQHF
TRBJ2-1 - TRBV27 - TGTGCCAGCAGTGCTAACTTGGGCAATGAGCAGTTCTTC CASSANLGNEQFF
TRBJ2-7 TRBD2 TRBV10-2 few TGCGCCAGCAGTGAGGGGACTAGCGTTGGCGAGCAGTACTTC CASSEGTSVGEQYF
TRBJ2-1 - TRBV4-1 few TGCGCCAGCAGCCGCCGGACGGGACTCGTCTCCTACAATGAGCAGTTCTTC CASSRRTGLVSYNEQFF
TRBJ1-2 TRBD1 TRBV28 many TGTGCCAGCAGTCCGTCGGACAGGGTCTATGGCTACACCTTC CASSPSDRVYGYTF
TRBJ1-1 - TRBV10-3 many TGTGCCATCAGCTATGGGGACGGGAACACTGAAGCTTTCTTT CAISYGDGNTEAFF
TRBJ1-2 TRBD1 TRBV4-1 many TGCGCCAGCAGTCTTACTTCGCGACAGGGCGGGAGCTATGGCTACACCTTC CASSLTSRQGGSYGYTF
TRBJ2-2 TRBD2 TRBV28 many TGTGCCAGCAGTCTTAGCGGGACCTCCGGGGAGCTGTTTTTT CASSLSGTSGELFF
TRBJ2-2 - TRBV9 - TGTGCCAGCAGCGTAGAGGGCACCGGGGAGCTGTTTTTT CASSVEGTGELFF
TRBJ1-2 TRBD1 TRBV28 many TGTGCCAGCAGTTTCGTACAGGGGAACTATGGCTACACCTTC CASSFVQGNYGYTF
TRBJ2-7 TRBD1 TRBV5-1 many TGCGCCAGCAGCCCCGGGACAGGGCTCAGCGAGCAGTACTTC CASSPGTGLSEQYF
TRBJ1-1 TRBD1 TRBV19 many TGTGCCAGTAGTAGGACAGGGGGCTCGAGCACTGAAGCTTTCTTT CASSRTGGSSTEAFF
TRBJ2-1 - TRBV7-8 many TGTGCCAGCAGCTTATTTGAGAACTACAATGAGCAGTTCTTC CASSLFENYNEQFF
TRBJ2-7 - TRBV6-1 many TGTGCCAGCAGTTTACGATGGGACCGATACCCTTACGAGCAGTACTTC CASSLRWDRYPYEQYF
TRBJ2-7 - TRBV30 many TGTGCCTGGAAAGAAGACAGTCAAGCTTCCTACGAGCAGTACTTC CAWKEDSQASYEQYF
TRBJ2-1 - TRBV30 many TGTGCCTGGGGGATCCTCGGCGTGGGTGAGCAGTTCTTC CAWGILGVGEQFF
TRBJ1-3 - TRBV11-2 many TGTGCCAGCAGCGCACGACGTAACTCTGGAAACACCATATATTTT CASSARRNSGNTIYF
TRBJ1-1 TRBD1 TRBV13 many TGTGCCAGCAGCTTGTCTGGGACAGGGGGAATTAACATGAACACTGAAGCTTTCTTT CASSLSGTGGINMNTEAFF
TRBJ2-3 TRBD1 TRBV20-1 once TGCAGCCTCACCAGGGGGCCTACAGATACGCAGTATTTT CSLTRGPTDTQYF
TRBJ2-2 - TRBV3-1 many TGTGCCAGCAGCCGGAAAGGGGACACCGGGGAGCTGTTTTTT CASSRKGDTGELFF
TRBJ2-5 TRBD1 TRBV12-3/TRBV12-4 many TGTGCCAGCAGCCTGGGACAGGGGGCTAAGACCCAGTACTTC CASSLGQGAKTQYF
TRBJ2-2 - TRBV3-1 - TGTGCCAGCAGCCAAGATCCTAGTGGCGGGGAGCTGTTTTTT CASSQDPSGGELFF
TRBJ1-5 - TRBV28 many TGTGCCAGCAGTCGACTGACAGGTTCGTTGGTGGGTGCCAATCAGCCCCAGCATTTT CASSRLTGSLVGANQPQHF
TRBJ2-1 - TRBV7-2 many TGTGCCAGCAGCTTATTAACCCAGAGCTCCTACAATGAGCAGTTCTTC CASSLLTQSSYNEQFF
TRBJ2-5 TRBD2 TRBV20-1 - TGTGTGGGACTAGAGGTAGAGACCCAGTACTTC CVGLEVETQYF
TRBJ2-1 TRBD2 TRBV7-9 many TGTGCCAGCAGCTCCGGGACTAGCGTCGATGAGCAGTTCTTC CASSSGTSVDEQFF
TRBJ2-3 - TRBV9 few TGTGCCAGCGGAAAGACAGGTGGCACAGATACGCAGTATTTT CASGKTGGTDTQYF
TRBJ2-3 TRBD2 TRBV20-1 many TGCAGTGCAGAGCGGGAGGGCCAAACAGATACGCAGTATTTT CSAEREGQTDTQYF
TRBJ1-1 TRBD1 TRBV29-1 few TGCAGCGTCGGAAAAGGGGGCTTAGTCTTT CSVGKGGLVF
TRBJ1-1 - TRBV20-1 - TGCAGTGCTAGAGAGCCGGGCCTTGAAGCTTTCTTT CSAREPGLEAFF
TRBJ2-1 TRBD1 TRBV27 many TGTGCCAGCATGGACAGGCGCTCCTACAATGAGCAGTTCTTC CASMDRRSYNEQFF
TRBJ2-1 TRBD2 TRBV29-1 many TGCAGCGGAAATAGCGGGAGGGTTACTGAGCAGTTCTTC CSGNSGRVTEQFF